This T cell receptor beta chain was documented in a study of cytomegalovirus exposure and HLA in healthy donors (dated by TCRdb to 2015 to 2018). For the study in its entirety: An earlier analysis of roughly 500 of the donors reported 250 to 300 Gb of sequence data and approximately 110 million unique TCR beta sequences from about 179 million T cells. To predict cytomegalovirus infection status, the study brought together high-throughput TCR immunosequencing, statistical association of individual TCRs with disease status, and machine learning. Donor age, sex, ethnicity and CMV serostatus were compiled together with the repertoire data. Among about 370 genotyped donors of the cohort, an average of approximately 240,000 unique TCR beta nucleotide sequences was sequenced per donor, of which approximately 19% were non-productive. Approximately 300 gigabases of sequencing data and 70 million to 100 million unique TCR sequences made up an early release that covered under 750 HLA-typed donors. In an earlier analysis of over 550 of the donors, high-throughput TCR beta sequencing was used to judge whether each TCR beta V gene segment behaved as functional or pseudogenic. Typing coverage differed by locus: A, B, C, DRB1 and DQB1 were typed in roughly 620-640 donors, DQA1 in 500 to 550, DPA1 in 600 to 610, and DPB1 in about 450. The genetic ancestry cluster associated with self-reported Caucasian donors included approximately 85% of the 398 genotyped donors. Rather than using new phenotypic data, the later analysis identified candidate immune exposures from TCR beta sequences and from how often those sequences occurred across donors. Genome-wide SNP genotypes for about three fifths of the 666 donors were used in a later genetic analysis, which treated that subset as a discovery cohort. Roughly 5 DR-DQ haplotypes were handled as single units for association and clustering, since linkage in the cohort was strong. A later analysis re-examined previously published TCR beta repertoires from hundreds of donors and added high-resolution HLA genotyping to investigate patterns of TCR occurrence. The T cell repertoires of 670 or so subjects were profiled by immunosequencing and related to cytomegalovirus serostatus. HLA typing covered class I and class II loci at four-digit resolution. In addition to the first cohort of roughly 700 subjects, a separate validation cohort of 130 or so different subjects was used. The study was designed to test whether signatures of past pathogen exposure could be identified by cataloging public T cell receptors. All discovery cohort repertoires had been generated using a single sequencing platform. Findings and caveats that apply to the study as a whole: In a later analysis, several top co-occurrence clusters were reported to appear linked to parvovirus B19, influenza, CMV and Epstein-Barr virus. In a later analysis, more than 15,000 TCR beta sequences were associated with specific HLA alleles at a false discovery rate of 0.05. For the cohort, immune exposure information was limited to CMV serostatus. Broadly in line with IMGT annotations, most TCR beta V segments showed up in productive rearrangements about 90% or about 30% of the time in an earlier analysis of some 590 of the donors. A further reported finding was that TCR beta sequences accurately predicted the HLA-A and HLA-B alleles for most subjects in the first cohort. A later analysis found that TCR association rates varied across HLA loci, with DRB1 alleles showing the most associated TCRs and HLA-C alleles the fewest. This cohort had only TCR beta chains sequenced, and the lack of alpha or paired-chain data limited which features could be detected. It was suggested by the authors that the approach could potentially be generalized to other disease states and immunological phenotypes. Because some donors lacked HLA typing at each locus, the association tests relied only on the typed subset. The study listed around 160 TCR beta chains as associated with cytomegalovirus. While some public TCRs were present in many individuals, most TCR sequences turned up only very rarely across donors. In vitro tests confirmed that a few of the cytomegalovirus-associated TCR beta chains recognize cytomegalovirus antigens. Some IMGT-functional V segments, including TRBV6-2 and TRBV6-3, could not be distinguished by the 87-base-pair reads and were therefore excluded. A group of highly shared sequence variants was considered likely to be a technical artifact of the sequencing pipeline. When HLA alleles, especially DR and DQ, strongly co-occurred, attributing TCR associations to individual alleles was difficult. Linkage disequilibrium might explain the correlated functional status among segregating V segments, but an unknown experimental factor could not be excluded. The classifier was reported to diagnose cytomegalovirus status with high specificity and sensitivity in both the original and validation cohorts. The presence/absence analyses assumed that sequencing depth was roughly uniform across donors, and that assumption may not be true. In a later analysis, most CMV-associated TCR beta chains were found to appear HLA-restricted, with HLA associations seemingly driven largely by CMV exposure. Compared with the approximately 720-donor mean, donors in an Asian-associated ancestry cluster had fewer N-insertions in productive TCRs, according to a later genetic analysis. Approximately 18 rarely observed V segments, including chromosome 9 orphons, were excluded from the earlier analysis of several hundred of the donors because counts were too low. Compared with equally common non-associated chains, HLA-associated TCR beta chains in a later analysis were more clonally expanded and had lower generation probabilities. In a later genetic analysis, a missense DCLRE1C variant was associated with V-gene and J-gene trimming of TCR beta chains, and the association was replicated in an independent cohort.

The CDR3, from cysteine to phenylalanine, totals 16 residues. The read is trimmed to its CDR3 DNA, 48 bases read in frame from base 1. Compared with germline, V lacks 3 bases and J lacks 4 bases; bases without a gene match: 10. CDR1 and CDR2, looked up from the germline V gene, are LGHNA and YNFKEQ. In total, about 650 healthy bone marrow donors made up the cohort. Cohort members were all nominally healthy when sampled, although unrecorded immune exposures were likely present. The donor tested CMV seronegative and was one of the 352 seronegative cohort members. Every donor gave a peripheral blood sample, and the peripheral blood mononuclear cells from that sample were used for TCR beta sequencing. Genomic DNA extraction from the blood cell samples was performed with the Qiagen DNeasy Blood Extraction Kit. As to this clone: Its antigen specificity is not known. Within one base of it there is no much larger clone, and no base qualities were kept.

The library was prepared using the immunoSEQ multiplex PCR assay. The multiplex PCR relied on a mix of 60 forward primers for TCR Vbeta segments and 13 reverse primers for TCR Jbeta segments. Amplification of the CDR3 region of rearranged TCR beta genes was performed with a multiplex PCR assay on genomic DNA. Amplified TCR beta libraries were sequenced as 87-base-pair reads on the Illumina HiSeq System. The published analysis was carried out like this. A later analysis tallied around 80 million unique TCR beta chains across the 700 or so repertoires, and roughly 11 million of those chains were shared by two or more donors. Raw reads were error-corrected and collapsed into unique sequences with a nearest-neighbor algorithm that merged closely related sequences to remove PCR and sequencing errors. Alignment of CDR3 sequences to IMGT reference sequences was used to assign V, D and J gene segments. For a sequence to be retained, at least a six-nucleotide match to both a V gene segment and a J gene segment was required. Rearrangements were classified as productive when the CDR3 lacked stop codons and remained in frame with V and J, and all other rearrangements were classified as non-productive. Following IMGT convention, CDR3 was defined as the stretch from the second conserved V-encoded cysteine up to the conserved J-encoded phenylalanine. In an earlier analysis of more than 550 of the donors, sequences lacking an unambiguous match to a single V gene segment were excluded. An earlier analysis of 587 of the donors called V segments functional above 56.7% productive rearrangements and segregating when the between-donor standard deviation exceeded 5%. A statistical classification framework was built for diagnosing cytomegalovirus status from the catalog of TCR beta chain sequences. In a later analysis, V and J genes were assigned by comparing TCR nucleotide sequences against IMGT/GENE-DB human TR gene sequences. The TCRdist pipeline was used in a later analysis to assign CDR3 sequences and most-parsimonious VDJ recombination scenarios. In a later analysis, each TCR beta chain was defined by its CDR3 amino acid sequence together with its V-gene family, and reads lacking a unique V-gene family were excluded. As a way to deal with suspected cross-contamination and a sequencing artifact, a later analysis dropped 640 or so nucleotide sequences that were highly shared and had low generation probability. In a later analysis, a clonal expansion index was calculated for each public chain from normalized within-repertoire ranks of inferred template counts. In a later analysis, generation probabilities were computed using a VDJ recombination model fitted to out-of-frame rearrangements, and the results were checked against IGoR. Hypergeometric tests were used in a later analysis to score TCR-TCR, TCR-HLA and TCR-CMV co-occurrence, with a repertoire-size bias correction applied to the TCR pairs. In a later analysis, false discovery rates were estimated by permuting HLA or CMV assignments 20 times. In a later analysis, co-occurring TCRs were grouped with DBSCAN, and TCRdist sequence similarity was added when clustering was performed within HLA-allele-positive subsets. Repertoires with fewer than 30,000 or more than 120,000 public chains were left out of co-occurrence clustering, as were four to six repertoires with anomalous nucleotide sharing. Entries here come from immuneACCESS through TCRdb and include only in-frame sequences with V and J called. Some clones fail to appear in such tables; in the studies checked, an unresolved V gene covers under half of the shortfall, and the cause of the remainder is unknown. V and J calls and clone size are as listed in that table; D and trimming were resolved from the DNA. The sample yields tens of thousands of clones; 80% were counted once. The top ten clones comprise around 6% of the sample.

This TCR derives from a male donor in good health and CMV-seronegative. Input material: PBMCs. The chain employs TRBV4-2 and TRBJ1-2; TRBD1 fits 8 bases in the junction. The CDR3 in this case is CASSHGQGAPSYGYTF. The DNA is as follows: TGTGCCAGCAGCCATGGACAGGGAGCCCCCTCCTATGGCTACACCTTC.